This entry is about one TCR beta chain. Its target is not known. This sample is drawn from a study of neoadjuvant anti-PD-1 for oral cavity cancer. At the level of the study: Non-progressing patients received a fourth nivolumab dose near day 43, then surgery on days 50-56. General study results and limits: Post-nivolumab, blood T cell clonality was significantly elevated in non-responders.

The CDR3 totals 13 residues. CDR1 and CDR2 (germline): MNHEY, SMNVEV (reference sequence). Unmatched junction bases numbered 7, after V lost 5 bases and J lost 7 bases. Patients had newly diagnosed, untreated stage II-IVA oral cavity squamous cell carcinoma. Clones were read by immunoSEQ multiplex PCR, and TCRdb kept only the in-frame ones, dropping some. The repertoire includes approximately 67,000 clones, over 70% of them detected once, and more than 3% sits in the top ten. This specimen consisted of PBMCs, obtained before nivolumab (anti-PD-1) treatment. The V call is TRBV27, the J call TRBJ2-7; the match to TRBD2 covers 8 bases. The TCR was taken from a person between 35 and 79 years old with oral cavity squamous cell carcinoma. The CDR3: CASSISGTSEQYF. For the CDR3, the DNA is TGTGCCAGCAGTATTAGCGGGACGAGTGAGCAGTACTTC.